Detailed here is one T cell receptor beta chain. The target antigen is unknown. This record comes from a study of cytomegalovirus exposure and HLA in healthy donors. The study's findings and limits: That first-cohort TCR clusters tended to co-occur in the 130 or so validation repertoires was found in a later analysis.

The repertoire was sequenced with immunoSEQ multiplex PCR; TCRdb's copy has only in-frame clones and lacks some. The sample has 150,000 to 200,000 clones, about 82% seen once. Sequencing was carried out using PBMCs. This sequence originates from a young woman in good health and CMV-seronegative.

The CDR3 here is CASRGQGAGYEQYF. CDR3 nucleotide sequence: TGTGCCAGCCGGGGACAGGGGGCTGGGTACGAGCAGTACTTC. The genes are TRBV19 and TRBJ2-7, with TRBD1 matching 12 bases. V dropped 9 bases and J dropped 4; count of bases not matched to a gene: 7. This CDR3 spans 14 amino acids. Germline loops: CDR1 LNHDA, CDR2 SQIVND (reference sequence).